Each of the 8 T cell receptor delta chains below was sequenced from the same sample in a study of gamma-delta chains in newborns, infants, children. TCRdb re-called the reads using CATT. The sample has about 7,000 delta-chain clones; more than 0.6% are singletons. The sample comprised blood. Receptors originate from a child who was a newborn, infant or young child, either healthy, febrile or measles-vaccinated (not recorded which).

Turning to this clone: TCRdb records a much larger clone's protein for this DNA, with a difference at residue 4 that likely arises from a read error; the protein given is the translation of the DNA. The chain has TRDV2 and TRDJ3; TRDD3 aligns across 7 bases. CDR1 is GEAIGNYY and CDR2 is EKD in the germline V gene. This CDR3 has 18 residues. CDR3 sequence reads: CACGTWGPSSWDTRQMFF. The CDR3 DNA follows: TGTGCCTGTGGCACCTGGGGGCCCAGCTCCTGGGACACCCGACAGATGTTTTTC.

This clone is termed medium-sized. In the same sample, other DNA sequences code for this CDR3. In DNA form, the CDR3 reads TGTGCCTGTGACTGGACTGGGGACAGCTCCTGGGACACCCGACAGATGTTTTTC. It yields the protein CACDWTGDSSWDTRQMFF. The V call is TRDV2, the J call TRDJ3; 7 nucleotides align to TRDD3. The CDR3 extends over 18 amino acids. V lost 3 bases and J lost 0; bases outside the gene matches: 7. CDR1 GEAIGNYY and CDR2 EKD come from the germline V gene.

This clone was seen a handful of times. This DNA's translation differs at residue 7 from TCRdb's protein, which comes from a much larger clone; a read error is likely, and the protein shown is translated from the DNA. This chain links TRDV2 with TRDJ2; D call uncertain. Germline lookup yields CDR1 GEAIGNYY and CDR2 EKD. The V gene lost 1 base and the J gene lost 4 bases, with 9 bases spanning the gap. The CDR3 is made up of 14 amino acids. Here the CDR3 DNA reads TGTGCCTGTGACACGGTGAGGGGGACAGCACAACTCTTCTTT. Translating gives CACDTVRGTAQLFF.

This clone was observed a handful of times. The likely explanation is a read error, given a far larger clone one base away. The chain couples TRDV2 to TRDJ2; D possibly corresponds to TRDD3 (5 bases). Germline V gene sequence: CDR1 GEAIGNYY, CDR2 EKD. This CDR3 has 17 residues. The CDR3 nucleotides read TGTGCCTGTGACAGCCTGGGTGGATTGGCTTTGACAGCACAACACTTCTTT. Translated, it gives CACDSLGGLALTAQHFF.

This clone was seen a few times. Possible read error: a much larger clone is one base away. The sample carries other DNA sequences with the same CDR3. The V and J genes are TRDV2 and TRDJ2, with 13 positions matching TRDD3. The CDR3 loop spans 17 amino acids. The trim removed 0 bases at V and 8 bases at J, leaving 8 bases unmatched. Germline V gene data show CDR1 as GEAIGNYY and CDR2 as EKD. CDR3 in DNA: TGTGCCTGTGACACCCTTACTGGGGGATACGATACCGCACAACTCTTCTTT. This encodes CACDTLTGGYDTAQLFF.

Of note for this clone: Since a much larger clone is just one base distant, this may be a read error. The chain links TRDV2 to TRDJ2; 8 bases align to TRDD3. Germline V gene lookup returns CDR1 GEAIGNYY and CDR2 EKD. Trimming removed 2 bases from V and 5 bases from J; junction bases left unmatched: 6. The length of the CDR3 is 15 residues. CDR3 sequence (DNA): TGTGCCTGTGACATACTGGGGGGAGATACAGCACAACTCTTCTTT. Translation: CACDILGGDTAQLFF.

This clone occurred a few times. A far more abundant clone sits one base away, making this likely a read error. This chain joins TRDV2 and TRDJ3; 11 bases agree with TRDD3. The CDR3 consists of 22 residues. Per germline, CDR1 GEAIGNYY and CDR2 EKD. The CDR3 nucleotides are TGTGCCTGTGACAAAGTACTGGGGGATAACAAAAAAAGCTCCTGGGACGCCCGACAGATGTTTTTC. Translation gives CACDKVLGDNKKSSWDARQMFF.

Points on this clone: Given a much more abundant clone one base away, this may be a read error. Distinct nucleotide sequences in the sample also encode this CDR3. CDR3 amino acids: CACDTGGSRGSWDTRQMFF. The CDR3 DNA reads TGTGCCTGTGACACTGGGGGTTCCAGAGGCTCCTGGGACACCCGACAGATGTTTTTC. This chain connects TRDV2 to TRDJ3, with D maybe TRDD3 (6 bases). CDR3 size: 19 residues. The germline gives CDR1 GEAIGNYY, CDR2 EKD. V shed 1 base and J shed 0 bases, with 15 bases lying between them.